This TCR beta chain was recovered during a study of CD8 T cells in ankylosing spondylitis. Whole-study results and caveats: As reported, disease-linked clones showed significant enrichment in matched ankylosing spondylitis synovial fluid. Disease-linked clones bore a CD8+ phenotype and were relatively rare in peripheral blood. A motif of eight highly homologous TCR beta variants was seen as apparently characteristic of ankylosing spondylitis blood.

TCRdb analysed the 5' RACE reads with MiXCR anew, one entry per CDR3 protein. This sample carries around 130,000 distinct CDR3 sequences, 15% to 20% of them seen once, and the ten largest clones take about 30%. Trimming took 1 base from V and 5 from J, leaving 9 bases between them. The CDR3 spans 14 residues. The germline gives CDR1 SGHDN, CDR2 FVKESK. This clonotype showed up just a few times. Its antigen is undetermined. The TCR originated in a male donor with ankylosing spondylitis. V is TRBV14 and J is TRBJ1-5; no reliable D call. Sequenced sample: blood, either unsorted or a sorted T cell fraction (not recorded which). In DNA, the CDR3 is TGTGCCAGCAGCCAAGGGGGAGTGGATCAGCCCCAGCATTTT. It yields the protein CASSQGGVDQPQHF.